Presented here are 15 T cell receptor beta chains from one specimen sequenced in a study of cytomegalovirus exposure and HLA in healthy donors. The PCR made use of 60 Vbeta and 13 Jbeta primers. Profiled with immunoSEQ multiplex PCR; TCRdb holds only in-frame clones, not every one. Of under 200,000 clones in the sample, around 86% were seen once. Sequencing input: PBMCs. These receptors were obtained from a human donor in good health.

This clone came up once. This chain joins TRBV6-5 and TRBJ2-3; D uncertain. This CDR3 spans 13 amino acids. Germline V gene lookup returns CDR1 MNHEY and CDR2 SVGAGI. V was pared by 2 bases and J by 2 bases, with 5 bases between. Here the CDR3 reads CASSYDNTDTQYF. In DNA, the CDR3 is TGTGCCAGCAGTTACGACAACACAGATACGCAGTATTTT.

The count of this clone is one. The gene calls are TRBV7-9 and TRBJ1-5, with TRBD1 matching 10 bases. The junction had 5 bases not matched to a gene; V was cut back by 5 bases and J by 4 bases. The germline V gene encodes CDR1 SEHNR and CDR2 FQNEAQ (reference sequence). The CDR3 runs to 15 residues. Here the CDR3 reads CASSPGTGVNQPQHF. The CDR3 bases are TGTGCCAGCAGCCCAGGGACAGGGGTAAATCAGCCCCAGCATTTT.

This rearrangement joins TRBV27 to TRBJ2-1; tentative D call: TRBD2 (5 bases). V gave up 7 bases and J gave up 5 bases, with 15 bases separating them. Per germline, CDR1 MNHEY and CDR2 SMNVEV (reference sequence). The CDR3 runs 14 residues. CDR3 sequence (DNA): TGTGCCAGCACAGCGGACTCGTACGACAATGAGCAGTTCTTC. Translating it yields CASTADSYDNEQFF.

The chain couples TRBV5-6 to TRBJ1-1; D is possibly TRBD1 (5 bases). Trimming took off 2 bases at V and 3 bases at J, with 14 bases between the two ends. Germline loops: CDR1 SGHDT, CDR2 YYEEEE. The CDR3 loop spans 15 amino acids. For the CDR3, the DNA is TGTGCCAGCAGCTTCATCGGCAGGGCGGACACTGAAGCTTTCTTT. This gives the protein CASSFIGRADTEAFF. Full variable domain (remainder filled in from reference TRBV5-6 and TRBJ1-1): DAGVTQSPTHLIKTRGQQVTLRCSPKSGHDTVSWYQQALGQGPQFIFQYYEEEERQRGNFPDRFSGHQFPNYSSELNVNALLLGDSALYLCASSFIGRADTEAFFGQGTRLTVV.

J is TRBJ2-7 and V is TRBV10-1, with 8 bases lining up with TRBD2. With V trimmed by 0 bases and J by 1 base, 2 bases remained unmatched. Germline V lookup: CDR1 WNHNN, CDR2 SYGVQD (reference sequence). The CDR3 is 15 amino acids. The CDR3 DNA follows: TGCGCCAGCAGTGAGTCAGTAGCGGGGTCCTACGAGCAGTACTTC. Its translation is CASSESVAGSYEQYF.

In DNA, the CDR3 is TGCAGCGTTGAAGGGACATCGAACACTGAAGCTTTCTTT. As protein: CSVEGTSNTEAFF. The rearrangement joins TRBV29-1 to TRBJ1-1; weak D call: TRBD1 (5 bases). Trimming shortened V by 1 base and J by 1 base, and 7 bases separated the two germline ends. The germline V gene has CDR1 SQVTM and CDR2 ANQGSEA. This CDR3 region has 13 residues.

The chain has TRBV10-3 and TRBJ2-3, with TRBD2 matching over 10 bases. The germline V gene encodes CDR1 ENHRY and CDR2 SYGVKD. This CDR3 is 15 amino acids long. V was pared by 4 bases and J by 4 bases, with 5 bases of the junction left unmatched. CDR3 nucleotide sequence: TGTGCCATCAGTGGGGGCAGCGGGGGGGCAGATACGCAGTATTTT. It yields the protein CAISGGSGGADTQYF.

This clone has just a few counts. The CDR3, as DNA: TGTGCCAGCAGCGACATGAGCTCCTATAATTCACCCCTCCACTTT. This gives the protein CASSDMSSYNSPLHF. The V gene is TRBV13, the J gene TRBJ1-6; D is uncertain. Trimming left V 5 bases short and J 0 bases short, with 8 bases between. Germline loops: CDR1 PRHDT, CDR2 FYEKMQ (reference sequence). CDR3 length equals 15 residues.

This chain joins TRBV7-9 and TRBJ1-2; 11 bases agree with TRBD1. V trimming: 5 bases; J trimming: 7 bases; junction bases outside the gene matches: 9. The CDR3 extends over 15 amino acids. Germline loops: CDR1 SEHNR, CDR2 FQNEAQ (reference sequence). The CDR3 bases are TGTGCCAGCAGCCAGGGGGGGACAGGGGGGAGTGGCTACACCTTC. It is translated as CASSQGGTGGSGYTF.

This chain links TRBV7-2 with TRBJ2-2; 8 bases match TRBD2. V was pared by 1 base and J by 13 bases, with 17 bases of the junction left unmatched. This CDR3 is built from 17 residues. Looked up from germline, CDR1 is SGHTA and CDR2 is FQGNSA. CDR3 coding DNA: TGTGCCAGCAGCTTAGTTAGTATTGGACTAGCAGTCGTCTCGCTGTTTTTT. Translation: CASSLVSIGLAVVSLFF. Complete variable domain (other parts from reference TRBV7-2 and TRBJ2-2): GAGVSQSPSNKVTEKGKDVELRCDPISGHTALYWYRQSLGQGLEFLIYFQGNSAPDKSGLPSDRFSAERTGGSVSTLTIQRTQQEDSAVYLCASSLVSIGLAVVSLFFGEGSRLTVL.

This clone was observed a few times. V usage is TRBV5-1 and J usage is TRBJ1-2; 8 bases match TRBD1. The CDR3 totals 17 residues. The V segment lost 0 bases and the J segment 2 bases; nucleotides outside the gene matches: 9. The V gene's germline CDR1 is SGHRS and CDR2 YFSETQ. CDR3 in DNA: TGCGCCAGCAGCTTGGTAACCGGGACAGGACTAAACTATGGCTACACCTTC. It yields the protein CASSLVTGTGLNYGYTF.

The chain employs TRBV25-1 and TRBJ2-3, with D tentatively TRBD1 (6 bases). V was pared by 6 bases and J by 8 bases, with 15 bases between. The germline V gene has CDR1 MGHDK and CDR2 SYGVNS. This CDR3 is 13 amino acids long. The CDR3 region is CASSVAGAGTQYF. CDR3 in DNA: TGTGCCAGCAGCGTAGCAGGGGCAGGTACGCAGTATTTT.

V is TRBV5-6 and J is TRBJ2-2; 10 bases map to TRBD1. Germline V gives CDR1 SGHDT, CDR2 YYEEEE. With 4 bases clipped from V and 6 bases from J, the junction kept 12 bases outside the gene matches. CDR3 size: 17 residues. The CDR3 DNA sequence: TGTGCCAGCAGCCCCCAAGGGGGGACAGGGGCGGCCGGGGAGCTGTTTTTT. It codes for CASSPQGGTGAAGELFF.

Only a few counts were recorded for this clone. The chain recombines TRBV9 with TRBJ2-1, with D perhaps TRBD2 (5 bases). Trimming took off 3 bases at V and 4 bases at J, with 14 bases between the two ends. The CDR3 contains 15 residues. Germline CDR1 reads SGDLS; CDR2 reads YYNGEE. The CDR3 reads CASSAASGVYNEQFF. DNA for the CDR3: TGTGCCAGCAGCGCCGCCAGCGGTGTTTACAATGAGCAGTTCTTC.

The chain links TRBV27 to TRBJ2-3; 7 bases fit TRBD2. Germline CDR1 and CDR2: MNHEY and SMNVEV (reference sequence). V was clipped by 8 bases and J by 6 bases; unmatched bases: 8. The CDR3 consists of 13 residues. CDR3 coding DNA: TGTGCCAGCGCTAGACTAGCTAGGGATACGCAGTATTTT. Translating it yields CASARLARDTQYF.